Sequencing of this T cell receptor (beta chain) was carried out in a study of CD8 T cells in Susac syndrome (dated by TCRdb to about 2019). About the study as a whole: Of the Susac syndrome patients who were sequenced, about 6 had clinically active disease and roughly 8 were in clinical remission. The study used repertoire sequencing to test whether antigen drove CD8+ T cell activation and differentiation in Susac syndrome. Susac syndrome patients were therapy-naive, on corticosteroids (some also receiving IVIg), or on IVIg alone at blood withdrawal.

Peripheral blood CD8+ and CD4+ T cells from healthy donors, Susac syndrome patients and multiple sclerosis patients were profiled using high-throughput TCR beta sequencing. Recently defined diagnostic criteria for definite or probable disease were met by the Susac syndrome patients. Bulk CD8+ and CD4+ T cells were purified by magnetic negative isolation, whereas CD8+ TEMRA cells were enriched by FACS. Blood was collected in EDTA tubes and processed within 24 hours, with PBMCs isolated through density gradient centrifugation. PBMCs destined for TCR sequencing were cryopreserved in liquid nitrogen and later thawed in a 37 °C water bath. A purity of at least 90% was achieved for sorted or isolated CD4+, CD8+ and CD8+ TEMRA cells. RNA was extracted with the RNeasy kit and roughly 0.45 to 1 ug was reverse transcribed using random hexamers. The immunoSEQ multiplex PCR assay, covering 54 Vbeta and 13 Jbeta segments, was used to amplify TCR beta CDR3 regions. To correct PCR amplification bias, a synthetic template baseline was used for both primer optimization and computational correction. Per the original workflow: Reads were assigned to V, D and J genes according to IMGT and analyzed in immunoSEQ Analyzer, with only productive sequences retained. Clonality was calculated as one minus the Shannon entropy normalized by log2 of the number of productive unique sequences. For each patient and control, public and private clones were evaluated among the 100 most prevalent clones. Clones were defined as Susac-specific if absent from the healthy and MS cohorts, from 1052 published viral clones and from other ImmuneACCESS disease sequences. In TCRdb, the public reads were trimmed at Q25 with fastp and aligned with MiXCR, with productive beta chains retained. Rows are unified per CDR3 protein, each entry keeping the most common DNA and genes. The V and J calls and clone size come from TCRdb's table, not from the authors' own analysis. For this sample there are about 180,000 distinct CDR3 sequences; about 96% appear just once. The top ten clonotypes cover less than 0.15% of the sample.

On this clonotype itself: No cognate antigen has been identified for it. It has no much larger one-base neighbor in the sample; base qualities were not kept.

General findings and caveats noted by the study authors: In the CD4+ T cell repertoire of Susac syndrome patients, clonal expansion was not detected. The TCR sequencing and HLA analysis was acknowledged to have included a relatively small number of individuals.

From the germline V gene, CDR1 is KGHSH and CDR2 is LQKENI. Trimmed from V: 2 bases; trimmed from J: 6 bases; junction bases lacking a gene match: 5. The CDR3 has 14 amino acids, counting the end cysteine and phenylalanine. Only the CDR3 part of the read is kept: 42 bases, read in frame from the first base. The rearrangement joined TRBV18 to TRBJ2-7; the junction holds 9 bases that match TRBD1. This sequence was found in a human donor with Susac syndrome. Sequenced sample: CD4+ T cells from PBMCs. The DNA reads TGTGCCAGCTCACCATACCGGGACAGGGTCGAGCAGTACTTC. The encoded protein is CASSPYRDRVEQYF.